This entry lists 19 T cell receptor beta chains sequenced from one sample in a study of T-cell memory formation after mild COVID-19. TCRdb reprocessed the 5' RACE reads with MiXCR, giving one entry per CDR3 protein. Seen here are some 57,000 distinct CDR3 sequences, 9.5% to 15% observed once, and the top ten hold around a quarter. Sequenced: PBMCs or a T cell subset sorted from them (not recorded which). Receptors were obtained from a man aged 18 to 35 who had mild COVID-19 (a few samples of this study predate the infection). Cell type and time point are not known.

In this sample, this clonotype turned up many times. The chain is built from TRBV7-9 and TRBJ2-7, with D possibly matching TRBD2 (6 bases). The CDR3 is 12 amino acids. The V end lost 11 bases, the J end lost 3 bases, and 14 bases lay between the germline ends. Germline values: CDR1 SEHNR, CDR2 FQNEAQ (reference sequence). The CDR3 is CASGQGGYEQYF. The CDR3 region has the DNA TGTGCCTCAGGGCAGGGAGGCTACGAGCAGTACTTC.

This clonotype was detected only a few times. CDR3: CASSPSRGTDTQYF. DNA for the CDR3: TGTGCCAGCTCACCGAGTAGGGGCACAGATACGCAGTATTTT. This chain joins TRBV18 and TRBJ2-3; D remains unclear. Germline V gene sequence: CDR1 KGHSH, CDR2 LQKENI. Between the trimmed V and J ends, which lost 3 bases and 1 base, there was a span of 8 bases. The CDR3 totals 14 residues. Complete variable domain (other parts from reference TRBV18 and TRBJ2-3): NAGVMQNPRHLVRRRGQEARLRCSPMKGHSHVYWYRQLPEEGLKFMVYLQKENIIDESGMPKERFSAEFPKEGPSILRIQQVVRGDSAAYFCASSPSRGTDTQYFGPGTRLTVL.

In its sample, this clonotype was seen many times. The gene calls are TRBV7-2 and TRBJ2-1; tentatively, D is TRBD2 (7 bases). Germline V gene sequence: CDR1 SGHTA, CDR2 FQGNSA. Trimming cost V 5 bases and J 2 bases, with 13 bases left between them. The CDR3 loop spans 15 amino acids. This CDR3 is CASSPRGAPYNEQFF. In DNA form, the CDR3 reads TGTGCCAGCAGCCCCCGGGGGGCCCCCTACAATGAGCAGTTCTTC. The variable domain in full, completed from reference TRBV7-2 and TRBJ2-1, reads GAGVSQSPSNKVTEKGKDVELRCDPISGHTALYWYRQSLGQGLEFLIYFQGNSAPDKSGLPSDRFSAERTGGSVSTLTIQRTQQEDSAVYLCASSPRGAPYNEQFFGPGTRLTVL.

In this sample, this clonotype turned up many times. The genes are TRBV4-3 and TRBJ2-2; possibly TRBD2 for D (6 bases). The germline CDR1 and CDR2 sequences are LGHNA and YSLEER. Deletions cut 0 bases from V and 2 bases from J, with 16 bases between. The CDR3 consists of 18 residues. CDR3 nucleotides: TGCGCCAGCAGCCAAGAGCAGGCGGGGCCAATTAACACCGGGGAGCTGTTTTTT. Translating it yields CASSQEQAGPINTGELFF.

This clonotype showed up just a few times. This chain connects TRBV7-6 to TRBJ2-3; the match to TRBD1 covers 8 bases. The CDR3 has 14 amino acids. CDR1 SGHVS and CDR2 FNYEAQ come from the germline V gene. Trimming cost V 0 bases and J 10 bases; bases outside gene matches: 6. The CDR3 coding sequence is TGTGCCAGCAGCTTAGCAACAGGGGGGACTTCGCAGTATTTT. Its translation is CASSLATGGTSQYF.

This clonotype was recorded many times. The chain links TRBV5-1 to TRBJ2-2, with 9 bases fitting TRBD1. This CDR3 contains 16 residues. Germline CDR1 is SGHRS and CDR2 is YFSETQ. Trimming took 0 bases from V and 7 from J; bases not matched to a gene: 7. The CDR3 spells CASSLVPGQGHGELFF. CDR3 sequence (DNA): TGCGCCAGCAGCTTGGTTCCGGGACAGGGTCACGGGGAGCTGTTTTTT.

This clonotype came up many times. The gene calls are TRBV12-3 or TRBV12-4 and TRBJ2-7; D is uncertain. This CDR3 region has 14 residues. Trimming left V 4 bases short and J 2 bases short, with 12 bases between. The CDR3 bases are TGTGCCAGCAGTTCCTCCGGGTCCCCCTACGAGCAGTACGTC. Residues: CASSSSGSPYEQYV.

In its sample, this clonotype was seen many times. The J gene is TRBJ2-2, the V gene TRBV12-3 or TRBV12-4; D remains unclear. This CDR3 contains 11 residues. V lost 7 bases, J lost 8 bases, and 8 bases lay in between. CDR3 DNA sequence: TGTGCCAGCACGACCCTAGGGGAGCTGTTTTTT. It codes for CASTTLGELFF.

The sample holds a few counts of this clonotype. The gene calls are TRBV7-3 and TRBJ2-1; D unclear. Trimming stripped 4 bases from V and 6 bases from J, with 16 bases between. The CDR3 contains 15 residues. Germline lookup yields CDR1 SGHTA and CDR2 FQGTGA. The CDR3 DNA reads TGTGCCAGCAGCTCTCAAGGACGACTCCTCAATGAGCAGTTCTTC. This sequence encodes CASSSQGRLLNEQFF.

In this sample, this clonotype turned up a few times. The chain employs TRBV20-1 and TRBJ2-7; D perhaps matches TRBD1 (6 bases). This CDR3 spans 14 amino acids. CDR1 is DFQATT and CDR2 is SNEGSKA in the germline V gene (reference sequence). V lost 0 bases and J 3 bases, leaving 12 bases between the germline ends. CDR3 DNA: TGCAGTGCTAGAGATTCCCAGGGGCACTACGAGCAGTACTTC. Translation: CSARDSQGHYEQYF.

The chain recombines TRBV5-1 with TRBJ2-4; the match to TRBD2 covers 10 bases. The ends lost 4 bases at V and 7 bases at J; junction bases unmatched: 5. This CDR3 region has 14 residues. The germline V gene has CDR1 SGHRS and CDR2 YFSETQ. CDR3 in amino acids: CASSAGLASNIQYF. The CDR3 DNA reads TGCGCCAGCAGCGCGGGACTAGCGTCGAACATTCAGTACTTC.

The chain couples TRBV5-3 to TRBJ2-3; 8 bases agree with TRBD1. TRBV5-3 is an ORF, with its function uncertain. The CDR3 is made up of 13 amino acids. V trimming: 5 bases; J trimming: 1 base; junction bases outside the gene matches: 0. CDR3 bases: TGTGCCAGAAGGACAGGGGGCACAGATACGCAGTATTTT. As protein: CARRTGGTDTQYF.

This chain connects TRBV5-5 to TRBJ2-2; D uncertain. CDR3 length: 14 residues. Trimming removed 2 bases from V and 5 bases from J, with 10 bases in between. CDR1 and CDR2 from the germline V gene are SGHKS and YYEKEE (reference sequence). In DNA form, the CDR3 reads TGTGCCAGCAGCTTTACGGTTCTTACCGGGGAGCTGTTTTTT. Its translation is CASSFTVLTGELFF. Filled out from reference TRBV5-5 and TRBJ2-2, the complete variable domain reads DAGVTQSPTHLIKTRGQQVTLRCSPISGHKSVSWYQQVLGQGPQFIFQYYEKEERGRGNFPDRFSARQFPNYSSELNVNALLLGDSALYLCASSFTVLTGELFFGEGSRLTVL.

This clonotype occurred many times. The V and J genes are TRBV7-8 and TRBJ1-3, with 10 bases lining up with TRBD1. Germline V gives CDR1 SGHVS, CDR2 FQNEAQ. V lost 1 base to trimming and J lost 8 bases; unmatched junction nucleotides: 8. The CDR3 sequence is 16 residues long. DNA for the CDR3: TGTGCCAGCAGCTTAGTGGGGACAGGGGTCTATGACACCATATATTTT. Its protein is CASSLVGTGVYDTIYF.

This clonotype was picked up many times. The CDR3, as DNA: TGTGCCAGCAGGTTCCCGGGGTCTTACAATGAGCAGTTCTTC. Amino acids: CASRFPGSYNEQFF. The chain recombines TRBV27 with TRBJ2-1, with D tentatively TRBD2 (5 bases). This CDR3 comprises 14 residues. V was pared by 6 bases and J by 4 bases, with 13 bases between. CDR1 and CDR2 (germline): MNHEY, SMNVEV (reference sequence).

This clonotype was recorded a few times. The chain has TRBV9 and TRBJ2-3; 11 nucleotides line up with TRBD2. V trimming: 4 bases; J trimming: 6 bases; junction bases outside the gene matches: 16. The CDR3 sequence is 18 residues long. In germline, CDR1 is SGDLS, CDR2 YYNGEE. In DNA, the CDR3 is TGTGCCAGCAGCACCCGTAGCTGGATAGCGGGGGGGCTTGATACGCAGTATTTT. Its protein is CASSTRSWIAGGLDTQYF.

This rearrangement joins TRBV30 to TRBJ1-1; no clear D. This CDR3 is built from 11 residues. The V gene's germline CDR1 is GTSNPN and CDR2 SVGIG (reference sequence). Between the trimmed V and J ends, which lost 3 bases and 1 base, there was a span of 3 bases. For the CDR3, the DNA is TGTGCCTGGAGAGAGAACACTGAAGCTTTCTTT. This encodes CAWRENTEAFF.

This clonotype was seen only a few times. The chain has TRBV29-1 and TRBJ2-5, with D possibly being TRBD1 (8 bases). Germline lookup yields CDR1 SQVTM and CDR2 ANQGSEA. V lost 5 bases, J lost 1 base, and 11 bases lay in between. This CDR3 has 13 amino acids. This CDR3 reads CSVSGTGQETQYF. The CDR3 DNA is TGCAGCGTTAGCGGGACAGGCCAAGAGACCCAGTACTTC.

This clonotype was counted a few times. The chain carries TRBV24-1 and TRBJ2-6; TRBD2 might be the D (6 bases). The CDR3 is made up of 14 amino acids. Germline V gives CDR1 KGHDR, CDR2 SFDVKD. V was pared by 9 bases and J by 0 bases, with 8 bases between. The CDR3 spells CATGRSSGANVLTF. DNA of the CDR3: TGTGCCACCGGGAGGAGCTCTGGGGCCAACGTCCTGACTTTC.